Sequencing of this T cell receptor beta chain was carried out in a study of monozygotic twins with inflammatory bowel disease. Findings and caveats of the study: For repertoire similarity, concordant twins did not differ from discordant twins, possibly because power was limited. Fewer shared clonotypes with others were found in IBD patients than in healthy twins, especially with disease activity.

cDNA for TCRalpha and TCRbeta was amplified by nested PCRs of about 15 then approximately 9 cycles. TCRdb re-called the 5' RACE reads, yielding one record per CDR3 amino acid sequence without DNA. Its table records approximately 380,000 distinct CDR3 sequences. Of note for this clonotype: Its antigen is undetermined.

The material sequenced was blood. This receptor was obtained from a human donor with ulcerative colitis or Crohn's disease, or a healthy co-twin of an affected twin (not recorded which).

The CDR3 is CASSPVGTGGKTQYF. The rearrangement joins TRBV18 to TRBJ2-5; the D call of TRBD1 rests on TCRdb alone, since no DNA is present to check it. Per the germline V gene, CDR1 is KGHSH and CDR2 is LQKENI. The length of the CDR3 is 15 residues.